The 18 T cell receptor beta chains below come from one sample, sequenced in a study of human T cells and chemical hapten exposure. TCRdb reprocessed the RACE reads via MiXCR and lists one record per CDR3 protein. The sample carries 50,000 or so distinct CDR3 sequences, around 9.3% recorded once. Documented time point: patch test 1, 2 weeks after DPC sensitization. Treatment denoted: therapeutic diphenylcyclopropenone sensitization with weekly scalp DPC. The sequencing used whole blood, collected in connection with sensitization to the hapten diphenylcyclopropenone (DPC). The receptor source for this set is a woman aged 45-60 years with alopecia areata. Some clones in this sample may be carry-over from other donors' samples.

The V and J genes are TRBV28 and TRBJ1-5, with 9 bases identical to TRBD1. Germline CDR1 is MDHEN and CDR2 is SYDVKM. The ends lost 6 bases at V and 4 bases at J; junction bases unmatched: 7. This CDR3 comprises 15 residues. CDR3 in amino acids: CASRTTGGANQPQHF. CDR3 nucleotide sequence: TGTGCCAGCAGGACGACAGGGGGGGCGAATCAGCCCCAGCATTTT. The variable domain in full, completed from reference TRBV28 and TRBJ1-5, reads DVKVTQSSRYLVKRTGEKVFLECVQDMDHENMFWYRQDPGLGLRLIYFSYDVKMKEKGDIPEGYSVSREKKERFSLILESASTNQTSMYLCASRTTGGANQPQHFGDGTRLSIL.

This clonotype was seen at least ten times. The CDR3 DNA sequence: TGTGCCAGCAGCTTAGCCGGAGGGAACACTGAAGCTTTCTTT. It is translated as CASSLAGGNTEAFF. The J gene is TRBJ1-1, the V gene TRBV7-9; unclear D gene. This CDR3 has 14 residues. Trimming left V 0 bases short and J 1 base short, with 6 bases between. CDR1 and CDR2 from the germline V gene are SEHNR and FQNEAQ (reference sequence).

The chain has TRBV6-5 and TRBJ1-5; D not certain. There are 15 residues in the CDR3. Between the trimmed V and J ends, which lost 0 bases and 1 base, there was a span of 7 bases. The germline gives CDR1 MNHEY, CDR2 SVGAGI. The CDR3 bases are TGTGCCAGCAGTTACTCTACAACGAGCAATCAGCCCCAGCATTTT. Its translation is CASSYSTTSNQPQHF.

This clonotype was counted at least ten times. The rearrangement joins TRBV7-2 to TRBJ1-5; 7 bases match TRBD1. With V trimmed by 8 bases and J by 6 bases, 7 bases remained unmatched. CDR1 SGHTA and CDR2 FQGNSA come from the germline V gene. The length of the CDR3 is 13 residues. The CDR3 spells CASGRQGFQPQHF. The CDR3 DNA follows: TGTGCCAGCGGCAGACAGGGTTTTCAGCCCCAGCATTTT.

This clonotype was counted ten times or more. The chain has TRBV5-1 and TRBJ2-6; D unclear. This CDR3 is built from 17 residues. Germline CDR1 is SGHRS and CDR2 is YFSETQ. Trimming shortened V by 3 bases and J by 4 bases, and 17 bases separated the two germline ends. The CDR3 sequence: CASSSITVGLGANVLTF. The CDR3 DNA reads TGCGCCAGCAGCTCTATTACTGTGGGTCTGGGGGCCAACGTCCTGACTTTC.

This clonotype has a handful of counts. The V call is TRBV9, the J call TRBJ1-2; D gene uncertain. Germline V gene data show CDR1 as SGDLS and CDR2 as YYNGEE. The CDR3 extends over 14 amino acids. The V and J ends lost 0 bases and 7 bases respectively, with 13 bases between them. The CDR3 region is CASSVAPDLSGYTF. For the CDR3, the DNA is TGTGCCAGCAGCGTAGCTCCAGACCTCTCTGGCTACACCTTC. The full variable domain, with the rest looked up from reference TRBV9 and TRBJ1-2, is DSGVTQTPKHLITATGQRVTLRCSPRSGDLSVYWYQQSLDQGLQFLIQYYNGEERAKGNILERFSAQQFPDLHSELNLSSLELGDSALYFCASSVAPDLSGYTFGSGTRLTVV.

This clonotype has a count of ten or more. This chain connects TRBV12-5 to TRBJ1-2; 9 nucleotides align to TRBD1. Germline-derived CDR1 and CDR2 are LGHNT and FRNRAP. This CDR3 region has 14 residues. J was trimmed by 7 bases and V by 5 bases; bases with no gene match: 8. The CDR3 sequence: CASGQFGTGTGYTF. The DNA for the CDR3 is TGTGCTAGTGGTCAGTTTGGGACAGGGACTGGCTACACCTTC.

This rearrangement joins TRBV10-3 to TRBJ2-5, with TRBD2 as a possible D gene (6 bases). Germline CDR1 and CDR2: ENHRY and SYGVKD. Deletions cut 6 bases from V and 2 bases from J, with 7 bases between. This CDR3 is built from 12 residues. The CDR3, as DNA: TGTGCCATCAGGGGACTTCAAGAGACCCAGTACTTC. This encodes CAIRGLQETQYF.

This clonotype was recorded a few times. This chain links TRBV27 with TRBJ2-5; TRBD2 matches at 7 bases. Germline V gene lookup returns CDR1 MNHEY and CDR2 SMNVEV (reference sequence). The CDR3 runs to 14 residues. V lost 8 bases to trimming and J lost 1 base; unmatched junction nucleotides: 7. The chain's CDR3 is CASRQLALQETQYF. The CDR3 DNA follows: TGTGCCAGCCGACAACTAGCGCTCCAAGAGACCCAGTACTTC.

This clonotype was picked up many times. This sequence joins TRBV12-3 or TRBV12-4 and TRBJ1-5, with 7 bases that match TRBD1. The CDR3 consists of 15 residues. The trim removed 5 bases at V and 2 bases at J, leaving 6 bases unmatched. CDR3 sequence reads: CASSVFTGGNQPQHF. The DNA of the CDR3 is TGTGCCAGCAGTGTATTCACAGGGGGCAATCAGCCCCAGCATTTT.

The chain is built from TRBV7-2 and TRBJ2-7, with 7 bases matching TRBD2. The CDR3 loop spans 15 amino acids. Losses at the gene ends were 5 bases for V and 2 bases for J; bases not matched to a gene: 9. Germline CDR1 reads SGHTA; CDR2 reads FQGNSA. CDR3 sequence reads: CASSRNSGPTYEQYF. DNA for the CDR3: TGTGCCAGCAGCCGAAATAGCGGGCCTACCTACGAGCAGTACTTC. Filled out from reference TRBV7-2 and TRBJ2-7, the complete variable domain reads GAGVSQSPSNKVTEKGKDVELRCDPISGHTALYWYRQSLGQGLEFLIYFQGNSAPDKSGLPSDRFSAERTGGSVSTLTIQRTQQEDSAVYLCASSRNSGPTYEQYFGPGTRLTVT.

This clonotype was recorded many times. This sequence joins TRBV2 and TRBJ1-2, with a tentative D call TRBD1 (6 bases). V was clipped by 6 bases and J by 7 bases, with 21 bases between them. Germline values: CDR1 SNHLY, CDR2 FYNNEI. The CDR3 length is 15 residues. In DNA, the CDR3 is TGTGCCAGCAGGGGGAACGGGCAGGGGTTCGGTGGCTACACCTTC. It translates to CASRGNGQGFGGYTF.

This clonotype was counted many times. The V gene is TRBV5-1, the J gene TRBJ2-5; maybe TRBD1 (6 bases). CDR1 is SGHRS and CDR2 is YFSETQ in the germline V gene. The V end lost 0 bases, the J end lost 4 bases, and 7 bases lay between the germline ends. The CDR3 is made up of 13 amino acids. This CDR3 is CASSLGGGETQYF. As DNA, the CDR3 is TGCGCCAGCAGCTTGGGAGGGGGAGAGACCCAGTACTTC.

The CDR3 region is CASSPRDSHYEQYF. The DNA of the CDR3 is TGTGCCAGCTCACCCCGGGACAGCCACTACGAGCAGTACTTC. The rearrangement joins TRBV18 to TRBJ2-7; 7 bases align to TRBD1. This CDR3 region has 14 residues. J was trimmed by 3 bases and V by 3 bases; bases with no gene match: 5. The germline gives CDR1 KGHSH, CDR2 LQKENI.

This clonotype appeared a few times. This sequence joins TRBV12-3 or TRBV12-4 and TRBJ1-6; a weak D match, TRBD1 (6 bases). This CDR3 is 13 amino acids long. Trimming stripped 6 bases from V and 8 bases from J, with 11 bases between. Written as DNA, the CDR3 is TGTGCCAGCAGACCGGGACAAGATTCACCCCTCCACTTT. Translated, it gives CASRPGQDSPLHF.

The CDR3 coding sequence is TGCGCCAGCAGCCAGGAAGTAGGGGGCATTCTAGACACTGAAGCTTTCTTT. It yields the protein CASSQEVGGILDTEAFF. The V gene is TRBV4-3, the J gene TRBJ1-1, with 7 positions matching TRBD1. This CDR3 region has 17 residues. Trimming at V came to 3 bases and at J to 3 bases, leaving 13 bases not matched to a gene. CDR1 and CDR2 (germline): LGHNA, YSLEER.

Many counts were recorded for this clonotype. The chain uses TRBV20-1 and TRBJ2-7; 14 bases line up with TRBD2. The J segment lost 8 bases and the V segment lost 3 bases, leaving 9 bases of the junction unmatched. The CDR3 spans 15 residues. Germline V gene sequence: CDR1 DFQATT, CDR2 SNEGSKA (reference sequence). The CDR3 nucleotides are TGCAGTGCTAGCCTCTTGGGGACTAGCGGGAGAAAGCAGTACTTC. Encoded protein: CSASLLGTSGRKQYF.

This clonotype was recorded many times. CDR3 loop: CASSAGYSNQPQHF. In nucleotides, the CDR3 is TGTGCCAGCAGCGCAGGCTATAGCAATCAGCCCCAGCATTTT. The chain is built from TRBV11-2 and TRBJ1-5; D remains ambiguous. Germline V CDR1 and CDR2: SGHAT, FQNNGV. V was shortened by 5 bases and J by 0 bases, with 8 bases between the two germline ends. This CDR3 has 14 amino acids.